This T cell receptor beta chain appears in the sequencing data of a study of Tregs in tolerant kidney transplant recipients. Points from the study as a whole: Validation in larger populations is needed because few patients were studied. Expanding Tregs on activated donor B cells appeared to best identify donor-specific TCRbeta clones. Nucleotide sequences could not be compared across some patients' samples due to primer changes.

Mixed chimerism was transient after nonmyeloablative marrow transplants from related graft donors. Thawed PBMCs were FACS-sorted into unstimulated CD4+CD25+CD127- regulatory T cells, CD4+CD25- non-regulatory cells, CD4 and CD8 cells. Assay: immunoSEQ multiplex PCR; the TCRdb copy retains only in-frame clones and omits some. In all, the sample yields 14,000 or so clones. Concerning this clone itself: No antigen is known for it. The CDR3 extends 3 residues past the end of the read, so its final part is completed from the germline J gene.

Germline V gives CDR1 WSHSY, CDR2 SAAADI. The CDR3 extends over 16 amino acids. J lost 3 bases, V lost 5 bases, and 12 bases had no gene match. Specimen: CD8+ T cells from blood (PBMCs), collected 6 months after the transplant. The chain combines TRBV10-2 with TRBJ2-7, with 8 bases aligning to TRBD1. This TCR was recovered from a human patient who received a combined kidney and bone marrow transplant. Some T cells may arise from the graft donor. Partial CDR3 DNA: TGCGCCAGCAGTTCCGTTAATTCGGGACAGGTCTACGAG. It yields the protein CASSSVNSGQVYE. The complete CDR3 reads CASSSVNSGQVYEQYF.